The next 14 T cell receptor beta chains were all read from a single sample in a study of T cell responses to AZD1222 COVID-19 vaccine. Sequencing was performed with immunoSEQ multiplex PCR; in TCRdb, only in-frame clones are kept and a portion is missing. Among about 150,000 clones listed, around 89% were seen once. Here the sequenced sample was peripheral blood, taken on day 0 of AZD1222 vaccination. The receptors derive from an adult in good health.

The J gene is TRBJ2-7, the V gene TRBV6-6; D tentatively reads TRBD1 or TRBD2 (5 bases each). Per the germline V gene, CDR1 is MNHNY and CDR2 is SVGAGI (reference sequence). With 4 bases removed from V and 4 bases from J, the gap between germline ends came to 17 bases. The CDR3 totals 15 residues. The CDR3 loop reads CASSSPGTSEYEQYF. For the CDR3, the DNA is TGTGCCAGCAGTTCCCCGGGGACCTCCGAGTACGAGCAGTACTTC.

The chain carries TRBV20-1 and TRBJ1-1, with 8 bases that match TRBD1. The germline V gene encodes CDR1 DFQATT and CDR2 SNEGSKA (reference sequence). With 5 bases clipped from V and 5 bases from J, the junction kept 7 bases outside the gene matches. CDR3 length: 13 residues. The CDR3 here is CSAGGQGGTEAFF. The CDR3, as DNA: TGCAGTGCTGGTGGACAGGGAGGTACTGAAGCTTTCTTT.

As to this clone: The CDR3 carries no conserved terminal phenylalanine or tryptophan, so it likely arises from a read error. The rearrangement uses TRBV28 and TRBJ1-2; D remains ambiguous. The ends were cut back, 3 bases at V and 2 bases at J, with 7 bases in the middle. The CDR3 is 13 amino acids. Germline V gene data show CDR1 as MDHEN and CDR2 as SYDVKM. CDR3 residues: CASSFDGNYGYTL. Written as DNA, the CDR3 is TGTGCCAGCAGTTTTGATGGGAACTATGGCTACACCCTC.

V gene TRBV4-1 combines with J gene TRBJ2-5; the match to TRBD1 covers 11 bases. The CDR3 extends over 17 amino acids. From germline, CDR1 is MGHRA and CDR2 YSYEKL. V shed 3 bases, J shed 2 bases, and the junction held 8 bases outside the gene matches. The CDR3 DNA reads as TGCGCCAGCAGCCAGACGGACAGGGGGCTGAGGCAAGAGACCCAGTACTTC. Its translation: CASSQTDRGLRQETQYF.

The chain combines TRBV7-2 with TRBJ2-2; D gene uncertain. V dropped 5 bases and J dropped 6 bases, with 16 bases sitting between them. Looked up from germline, CDR1 is SGHTA and CDR2 is FQGNSA. This CDR3 region has 15 residues. DNA of the CDR3: TGTGCCAGCAGCCCTGGGTCACAGTGGGCCGGGGAGCTGTTTTTT. It encodes CASSPGSQWAGELFF.

In this sample, this clone turned up once. The genes are TRBV6-6 and TRBJ1-2, with TRBD1 as a possible D gene (5 bases). Trimming took 2 bases from V and 2 from J, leaving 9 bases between them. This CDR3 spans 14 amino acids. Germline values: CDR1 MNHNY, CDR2 SVGAGI (reference sequence). The CDR3 loop reads CASSYVTANYGYTF. DNA of the CDR3: TGTGCCAGCAGTTACGTGACAGCCAACTATGGCTACACCTTC.

The chain links TRBV7-2 to TRBJ2-1, with 15 nucleotides matching TRBD2. CDR1 is SGHTA, CDR2 FQGNSA, per germline. The CDR3 runs to 17 residues. V shed 5 bases, J shed 8 bases, and the junction held 10 bases outside the gene matches. DNA of the CDR3: TGTGCCAGCAGCGAACGGACTAGCGGGGGGGCCGTCGATGAGCAGTTCTTC. It translates to CASSERTSGGAVDEQFF. The entire variable domain, with the rest obtained from reference TRBV7-2 and TRBJ2-1, is as follows: GAGVSQSPSNKVTEKGKDVELRCDPISGHTALYWYRQSLGQGLEFLIYFQGNSAPDKSGLPSDRFSAERTGGSVSTLTIQRTQQEDSAVYLCASSERTSGGAVDEQFFGPGTRLTVL.

The chain uses TRBV19 and TRBJ1-5; weak D call: TRBD1 (6 bases). The CDR3 has 15 amino acids. Trimming shortened V by 10 bases and J by 4 bases, and 20 bases separated the two germline ends. Germline V lookup: CDR1 LNHDA, CDR2 SQIVND (reference sequence). The CDR3 sequence is CATRQGSRVNQPQHF. CDR3 coding DNA: TGTGCCACCCGGCAGGGGAGCAGGGTGAATCAGCCCCAGCATTTT. The full variable domain, in which reference TRBV19 and TRBJ1-5 provide the parts outside the CDR3, is DGGITQSPKYLFRKEGQNVTLSCEQNLNHDAMYWYRQDPGQGLRLIYYSQIVNDFQKGDIAEGYSVSREKKESFPLTVTSAQKNPTAFYLCATRQGSRVNQPQHFGDGTRLSIL.

This clone has more than one count but fewer than ten. The chain is built from TRBV25-1 and TRBJ2-7; 9 bases fit TRBD2. CDR1 is MGHDK, CDR2 SYGVNS, per germline. The CDR3 contains 15 residues. Trimming took 5 bases from V and 6 from J; bases not matched to a gene: 11. The DNA of the CDR3 is TGTGCCAGCAGTCAATTAGCGGGGGACTTGACCGAGCAGTACTTC. Protein product: CASSQLAGDLTEQYF.

This clone was observed once. The rearrangement uses TRBV21-1 and TRBJ2-7; the table's TRBD1 call for D was not verified on the DNA. TRBV21-1 is deemed a pseudogene. The CDR3 is 13 amino acids. CDR3 in amino acids: CASSKGHRAEQYF. Here the CDR3 DNA reads TGTGCCAGCAGCAAAGGGCACAGGGCCGAGCAGTACTTC.

This clone has a single count. The CDR3 reads CSASVGQYEKLFF. DNA for the CDR3: TGCAGTGCTAGTGTCGGACAGTATGAAAAACTGTTTTTT. The rearrangement uses TRBV20-1 and TRBJ1-4; the D gene is possibly TRBD1 (6 bases). The CDR3 has 13 amino acids. Trimming cost V 3 bases and J 6 bases, with 11 bases left between them. Germline CDR1 and CDR2: DFQATT and SNEGSKA (reference sequence).

J is TRBJ1-2 and V is TRBV6-6, with D uncertain. Germline CDR1 MNHNY, CDR2 SVGAGI (reference sequence). The CDR3 extends over 13 amino acids. Trimming took off 2 bases at V and 3 bases at J, with 7 bases between the two ends. CDR3 protein: CASSYGLDYGYTF. The DNA of the CDR3 is TGTGCCAGCAGTTACGGCCTGGACTATGGCTACACCTTC.

The chain has TRBV11-2 and TRBJ2-5; D unclear. The CDR3 totals 12 residues. V gave up 5 bases and J gave up 5 bases, with 9 bases separating them. In germline, CDR1 is SGHAT, CDR2 FQNNGV. Here the CDR3 reads CASSRSGETQYF. The CDR3, as DNA: TGTGCCAGCAGCCGCAGTGGGGAGACCCAGTACTTC. The full variable domain, with the rest looked up from reference TRBV11-2 and TRBJ2-5, is EAGVAQSPRYKIIEKRQSVAFWCNPISGHATLYWYQQILGQGPKLLIQFQNNGVVDDSQLPKDRFSAERLKGVDSTLKIQPAKLEDSAVYLCASSRSGETQYFGPGTRLLVL.

The chain joins TRBV19 to TRBJ2-7, with 14 bases that match TRBD2. With 6 bases clipped from V and 1 base from J, the junction kept 5 bases outside the gene matches. Germline CDR1 and CDR2: LNHDA and SQIVND (reference sequence). This CDR3 contains 16 residues. The DNA for the CDR3 is TGTGCCAGTAGGACGGGACTAGCGGGGGATTCCTACGAGCAGTACTTC. Protein: CASRTGLAGDSYEQYF.